This TCR beta chain originates from a study of human T cells and chemical hapten exposure. Overall study results and limits: Expanded TCRs created a significantly greater count of big CDR3 similarity clusters than controls did.

The CDR3 spans 11 residues. Germline values: CDR1 SEHNR, CDR2 FQNEAQ (reference sequence). V was shortened by 6 bases and J by 5 bases, with 7 bases between the two germline ends. TCRdb fed the RACE reads into MiXCR, producing one record per CDR3 protein. This table holds 62,000 or so distinct CDR3 sequences, approximately 9.9% found once. Described time point: patch test 3, about 24 weeks after DPC sensitization. Treatment in this sample: therapeutic diphenylcyclopropenone sensitization with weekly scalp DPC. In this sample, this clonotype turned up many times. Its antigen is still unknown. J is TRBJ1-2 and V is TRBV7-9; tentatively, D is TRBD1 (6 bases). The source is a woman aged 30 to 39 with alopecia areata. Some clones in this sample may be carry-over from other donors' samples. This sample comprised whole blood, obtained in connection with sensitization to the hapten diphenylcyclopropenone (DPC). CDR3 amino acids: CASSTGYGYTF. The DNA for the CDR3 is TGTGCCAGCAGTACAGGGTATGGCTACACCTTC.